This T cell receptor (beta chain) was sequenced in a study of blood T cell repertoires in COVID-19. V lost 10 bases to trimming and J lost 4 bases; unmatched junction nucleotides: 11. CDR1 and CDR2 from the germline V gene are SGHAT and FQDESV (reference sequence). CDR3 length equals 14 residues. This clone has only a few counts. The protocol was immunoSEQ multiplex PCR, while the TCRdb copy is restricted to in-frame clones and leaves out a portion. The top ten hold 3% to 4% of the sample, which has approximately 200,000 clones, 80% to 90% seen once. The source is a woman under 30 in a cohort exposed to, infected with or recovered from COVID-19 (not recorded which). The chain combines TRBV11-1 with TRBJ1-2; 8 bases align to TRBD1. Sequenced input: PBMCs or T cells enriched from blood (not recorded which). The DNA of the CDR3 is TGTGCCACCTCGTCCGGCAGGGGGCTCTATGGCTACACCTTC. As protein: CATSSGRGLYGYTF.